This TCR beta chain was identified during a study of blood T cell repertoires in COVID-19. Study context: Sources were T cells, B-cell-depleted T cells, or PBMCs; the material itself was cDNA or gDNA.

Methods used by the authors: Researchers report that nucleated cell counts were estimated from reference gene primer amplification. Generated by immunoSEQ multiplex PCR, the TCRdb table keeps only in-frame clones and is missing some. From that table come the V and J calls and clone size; the DNA was used to work out D and trimming. The sample lists about 430,000 clones, about 88% occurring once. The study drew participants aged about 18 to 90 years from 20 to 30 US areas. Exposed participants came across a COVID-19 case within 2 weeks before study entry. Sequenced material: PBMCs or T cells enriched from blood (not recorded which). The TCR was taken from a woman under 30 who had been exposed to COVID-19.

CDR3 nucleotides: TGTGCCAGCAGGACCTATGGGAGTAGCACAGATACGCAGTATTTT. Translating it yields CASRTYGSSTDTQYF. J is TRBJ2-3 and V is TRBV5-8, with D possibly being TRBD2 (5 bases). The length of the CDR3 is 15 residues. Between the trimmed V and J ends, which lost 5 bases and 0 bases, there was a span of 13 bases. CDR1 SGHTS and CDR2 YDEGEE come from the germline V gene.